The next 8 T cell receptor beta chains were all read from a single sample in a study of T cell clones after liver transplantation. The data were produced by immunoSEQ multiplex PCR, yet TCRdb's version contains in-frame clones alone and is incomplete. Of roughly 73,000 clones in the sample, 80% were seen once. Sequencing was performed on CD4+ T cells from blood, taken before liver transplant. Every receptor here comes from a human donor who received a liver transplant.

This chain uses TRBV5-7 with TRBJ2-1, with D possibly matching TRBD2 (5 bases). TRBV5-7 is recorded as an ORF, its role being uncertain. The germline V and J ends were trimmed by 5 bases and 10 bases, with 7 bases remaining between them. This CDR3 has 10 residues. The DNA of the CDR3 is TGTGCCAGCAGTCGGAGGGAGCAGTTCTTC. Residues: CASSRREQFF.

CDR3 sequence (DNA): TGCGCCAGCAGCGCCTGGGGAGCGGCCTCTGGGGCTGAGCAGTTCTTC. Translated, it gives CASSAWGAASGAEQFF. The chain links TRBV5-1 to TRBJ2-1, with D perhaps given as TRBD1 or TRBD2 (5 bases each). Trimming removed 4 bases at V and 9 bases at J, with 23 bases between. Germline V gene lookup returns CDR1 SGHRS and CDR2 YFSETQ. This CDR3 is built from 16 residues.

The chain uses TRBV19 and TRBJ2-7, with D perhaps given as TRBD1 or TRBD2 (6 bases each). The length of the CDR3 is 15 residues. Trimming pared 1 base from V and 0 bases from J, leaving 10 bases between. The germline CDR1 and CDR2 sequences are LNHDA and SQIVND (reference sequence). CDR3 sequence reads: CASSIGGTRSYEQYF. DNA for the CDR3: TGTGCCAGTAGTATAGGCGGGACACGCTCCTACGAGCAGTACTTC.

V and J are TRBV20-1 and TRBJ2-7, with D possibly matching TRBD2 (5 bases). Trimming left V 3 bases short and J 5 bases short, with 8 bases between. Germline V CDR1 and CDR2: DFQATT, SNEGSKA (reference sequence). This CDR3 contains 11 residues. CDR3: CSASEGDEQYF. The CDR3 DNA sequence: TGCAGTGCTAGTGAGGGAGACGAGCAGTACTTC.

The chain has TRBV10-2 and TRBJ2-1, with no clear D. The CDR3 sequence is 13 residues long. Germline CDR1 WSHSY, CDR2 SAAADI. Trimming pared 5 bases from V and 3 bases from J, leaving 8 bases between. For the CDR3, the DNA is TGCGCCAGCAGTCTCGGTATCTACAATGAGCAGTTCTTC. Its translation is CASSLGIYNEQFF.

As for this clone: At one of its ends the junction is not consistent with the germline gene, which may arise from a read error. The chain joins TRBV6-6 to TRBJ2-5; 11 positions agree with TRBD2. Germline values: CDR1 MNHNY, CDR2 SVGAGI (reference sequence). CDR3 size: 13 residues. The CDR3 spells CASSLLAGEAQYF. CDR3 sequence (DNA): TGTGCCAGCAGTTTACTAGCGGGAGAGGCCCAGTACTTC.

The chain combines TRBV5-1 with TRBJ2-3, with 13 bases fitting TRBD2. Looked up from germline, CDR1 is SGHRS and CDR2 is YFSETQ. The V segment lost 3 bases and the J segment 3 bases; nucleotides outside the gene matches: 7. The CDR3 has 17 residues. CDR3 sequence (DNA): TGCGCCAGCAGCTCAGGAACTAGCGGGAGGGCGACAGATACGCAGTATTTT. Its protein is CASSSGTSGRATDTQYF. The full variable domain, in which reference TRBV5-1 and TRBJ2-3 provide the parts outside the CDR3, is KAGVTQTPRYLIKTRGQQVTLSCSPISGHRSVSWYQQTPGQGLQFLFEYFSETQRNKGNFPGRFSGRQFSNSRSEMNVSTLELGDSALYLCASSSGTSGRATDTQYFGPGTRLTVL.

This clone was seen more than once but under ten times. V and J are TRBV7-2 and TRBJ1-2; TRBD1 matches at 10 bases. The junction had 7 bases not matched to a gene; V was cut back by 4 bases and J by 8 bases. In germline, CDR1 is SGHTA, CDR2 FQGNSA. The CDR3 loop spans 14 amino acids. CDR3 nucleotides: TGTGCCAGCAGCTCCGACAGGGGGCTAGGAGGCTACACCTTC. It codes for CASSSDRGLGGYTF.